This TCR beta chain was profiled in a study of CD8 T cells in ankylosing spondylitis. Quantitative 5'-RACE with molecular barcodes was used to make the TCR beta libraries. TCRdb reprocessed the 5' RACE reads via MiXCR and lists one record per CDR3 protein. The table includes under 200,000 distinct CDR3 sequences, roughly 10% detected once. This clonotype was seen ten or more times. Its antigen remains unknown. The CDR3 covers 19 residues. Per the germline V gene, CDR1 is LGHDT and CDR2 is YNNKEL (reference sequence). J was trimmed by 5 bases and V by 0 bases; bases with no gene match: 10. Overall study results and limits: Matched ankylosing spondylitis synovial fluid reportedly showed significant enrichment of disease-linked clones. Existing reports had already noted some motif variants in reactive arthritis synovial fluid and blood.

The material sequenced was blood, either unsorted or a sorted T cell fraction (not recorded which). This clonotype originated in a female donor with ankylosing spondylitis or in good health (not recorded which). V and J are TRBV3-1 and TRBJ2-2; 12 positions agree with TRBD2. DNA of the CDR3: TGTGCCAGCAGCCAAGAGGGGCTAGCGGGAGGGCCCAGGACCGGGGAGCTGTTTTTT. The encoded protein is CASSQEGLAGGPRTGELFF.